A single sample is the source of the 27 T cell receptor beta chains below, sequenced in a study of cytomegalovirus exposure and HLA in healthy donors. PCR primers comprised 60 Vbeta and 13 Jbeta primers. The assay was immunoSEQ multiplex PCR, and TCRdb's table has in-frame clones only and misses some. In the table there are 170,000 or so clones, 77% of which are singletons. Material: PBMCs. These receptors were collected from a woman aged 30 to 39 in good health and CMV-seronegative.

This chain uses TRBV6-6 with TRBJ1-5, with D possibly TRBD1 on 6 matching bases. V was pared by 5 bases and J by 0 bases, with 8 bases between. Germline assignment: CDR1 MNHNY and CDR2 SVGAGI (reference sequence). This CDR3 is 14 amino acids long. CDR3 residues: CASSIQGSNQPQHF. CDR3 bases: TGTGCCAGCAGTATACAGGGTAGCAATCAGCCCCAGCATTTT.

The chain links TRBV2 to TRBJ2-3, with no clear D. This CDR3 has 14 amino acids. From germline, CDR1 is SNHLY and CDR2 FYNNEI. The V end was cut by 4 bases, the J end by 0 bases, with 8 bases between. The CDR3 region has the DNA TGTGCCAGCAGTGTAGTCACTAGCACAGATACGCAGTATTTT. Protein sequence: CASSVVTSTDTQYF.

J is TRBJ2-1 and V is TRBV6-5, with no clear D. Germline-derived CDR1 and CDR2 are MNHEY and SVGAGI. The CDR3 is 11 amino acids. Trimming removed 6 bases at V and 6 bases at J, with 6 bases between. For the CDR3, the DNA is TGTGCCAGCAGCCTCGGCAATGAGCAGTTCTTC. As protein: CASSLGNEQFF.

This rearrangement joins TRBV19 to TRBJ1-1; TRBD1 matches 10 bases. The trim removed 5 bases at V and 2 bases at J, leaving 5 bases unmatched. The CDR3 extends over 15 amino acids. The V gene's germline CDR1 is LNHDA and CDR2 SQIVND (reference sequence). The CDR3 reads CASSPRTGGNTEAFF. The CDR3 nucleotides read TGTGCCAGTAGTCCAAGGACAGGGGGTAACACTGAAGCTTTCTTT.

The V gene is TRBV7-8, the J gene TRBJ1-1; 10 nucleotides align to TRBD1. This CDR3 spans 16 amino acids. The germline V gene has CDR1 SGHVS and CDR2 FQNEAQ. The V gene end was trimmed by 5 bases and the J gene end by 4 bases; junction bases not matched to a gene: 10. The CDR3 DNA follows: TGTGCCAGCAGCACCTGGGACAGGGGATTGAGCACTGAAGCTTTCTTT. Translation: CASSTWDRGLSTEAFF.

This clone occurred a few times. The chain joins TRBV10-3 to TRBJ2-1; possible D gene TRBD2, 7 bases. The CDR3 consists of 14 residues. Trimming took 8 bases from V and 9 from J, leaving 20 bases between them. Germline V CDR1 and CDR2: ENHRY, SYGVKD. CDR3 sequence (DNA): TGTGCCATCGGGGGGGCCCCAGGGAGCGGTGAGCAGTTCTTC. Its translation is CAIGGAPGSGEQFF.

J is TRBJ1-3 and V is TRBV28; D is ambiguous. The CDR3 contains 15 residues. The germline V gene encodes CDR1 MDHEN and CDR2 SYDVKM. V was trimmed by 5 bases and J by 4 bases, leaving 15 bases between them. CDR3 DNA: TGTGCCAGCAGTCCCGTAGGTATCGGGGGAAACACCATATATTTT. It codes for CASSPVGIGGNTIYF. The variable domain in full, with the rest retrieved from reference TRBV28 and TRBJ1-3, is DVKVTQSSRYLVKRTGEKVFLECVQDMDHENMFWYRQDPGLGLRLIYFSYDVKMKEKGDIPEGYSVSREKKERFSLILESASTNQTSMYLCASSPVGIGGNTIYFGEGSWLTVV.

This clone showed up many times. Other nucleotide sequences from this sample produce the same CDR3. The chain has TRBV6-5 and TRBJ2-7, with TRBD1 matching 9 bases. The CDR3 extends over 16 amino acids. Germline V gives CDR1 MNHEY, CDR2 SVGAGI. J lost 0 bases, V lost 0 bases, and 3 bases had no gene match. The CDR3 DNA reads TGTGCCAGCAGTTACTCAAGGACAGGGGACTCCTACGAGCAGTACTTC. This codes for CASSYSRTGDSYEQYF.

The chain couples TRBV5-5 to TRBJ2-5, with a tentative D call TRBD1 (6 bases). The CDR3 spans 14 residues. The V end was cut by 4 bases, the J end by 5 bases, with 15 bases between. The germline V gene has CDR1 SGHKS and CDR2 YYEKEE (reference sequence). The chain's CDR3 is CASSQTGTYETQYF. CDR3 bases: TGTGCCAGCAGCCAGACCGGGACATACGAGACCCAGTACTTC.

This clone was counted a few times. J is TRBJ1-1 and V is TRBV7-3; D is possibly TRBD1 (5 bases). This CDR3 spans 15 amino acids. V lost 2 bases, J lost 4 bases, and 14 bases lay in between. Germline V lookup: CDR1 SGHTA, CDR2 FQGTGA. CDR3 residues: CASSLGAGRFTEAFF. CDR3 coding DNA: TGTGCCAGCAGCTTAGGAGCAGGGAGGTTCACTGAAGCTTTCTTT.

The chain uses TRBV15 and TRBJ1-5, with 9 bases matching TRBD1. Germline V lookup: CDR1 LNHNV, CDR2 YYDKDF (reference sequence). The CDR3 extends over 16 amino acids. Losses at the gene ends were 5 bases for V and 7 bases for J; bases not matched to a gene: 12. In nucleotides, the CDR3 is TGTGCCACCAGCGGATACATCGGGACAGGGCAACAGCCCCAGCATTTT. Protein: CATSGYIGTGQQPQHF.

The chain is built from TRBV6-5 and TRBJ2-3; no clear D. The CDR3 length is 14 residues. Per germline, CDR1 MNHEY and CDR2 SVGAGI. V was clipped by 3 bases and J by 3 bases, with 10 bases between them. The CDR3 DNA reads as TGTGCCAGCAGTTATCGGGTGGAAACAGATACGCAGTATTTT. Protein: CASSYRVETDTQYF.

This chain connects TRBV5-1 to TRBJ1-3; weak D call: TRBD1 (5 bases). Germline CDR1 reads SGHRS; CDR2 reads YFSETQ. The V gene lost 0 bases and the J gene lost 4 bases, with 20 bases spanning the gap. The CDR3 covers 18 residues. CDR3 bases: TGCGCCAGCAGCTTGGCCTTCGGGGCCAGCGGGGGAGGAAACACCATATATTTT. Translated, it gives CASSLAFGASGGGNTIYF.

The chain employs TRBV15 and TRBJ1-2, with unresolved D. Deletions cut 0 bases from V and 6 bases from J, with 14 bases between. Germline CDR1 and CDR2: LNHNV and YYDKDF (reference sequence). CDR3 size: 15 residues. CDR3 nucleotides: TGTGCCACCAGCAGAGACCCCCCTGAGGGAAATGGCTACACCTTC. It yields the protein CATSRDPPEGNGYTF. Drawing the rest from reference TRBV15 and TRBJ1-2, the complete variable domain is DAMVIQNPRYQVTQFGKPVTLSCSQTLNHNVMYWYQQKSSQAPKLLFHYYDKDFNNEADTPDNFQSRRPNTSFCFLDIRSPGLGDTAMYLCATSRDPPEGNGYTFGSGTRLTVV.

As regards this clone: At one boundary the junction diverges from the germline segment, which might be a read error. This chain uses TRBV7-6 with TRBJ1-1; tentative D call: TRBD1 (5 bases). The CDR3 sequence is 13 residues long. Germline-derived CDR1 and CDR2 are SGHVS and FNYEAQ. The CDR3 nucleotides read TGTGCCAGCAGCTCCAGCGGGGGGTCTGAATCTTTCTTT. Translating gives CASSSSGGSESFF. Complete variable domain (other parts from reference TRBV7-6 and TRBJ1-1): GAGVSQSPRYKVTKRGQDVALRCDPISGHVSLYWYRQALGQGPEFLTYFNYEAQQDKSGLPNDRFSAERPEGSISTLTIQRTEQRDSAMYRCASSSSGGSESFFGQGTRLTVV.

The chain uses TRBV5-5 and TRBJ1-2; a possible D gene is TRBD1 (6 bases). Trimming left V 0 bases short and J 2 bases short, with 8 bases between. The CDR3 is 14 residues long. CDR1 is SGHKS and CDR2 is YYEKEE in the germline V gene (reference sequence). The DNA of the CDR3 is TGTGCCAGCAGCTTGGGGACAGACAACTATGGCTACACCTTC. This encodes CASSLGTDNYGYTF.

The rearrangement uses TRBV10-3 and TRBJ1-2; 9 positions agree with TRBD1. The CDR3 spans 15 residues. Germline assignment: CDR1 ENHRY and CDR2 SYGVKD. Unmatched junction bases numbered 10, after V lost 6 bases and J lost 5 bases. The CDR3 DNA is TGTGCCATCAGGGATACAGGGGGCATCGAGTATGGCTACACCTTC. This encodes CAIRDTGGIEYGYTF.

This chain links TRBV4-2 with TRBJ1-2; TRBD1 agrees at 8 bases. The CDR3 spans 15 residues. V lost 7 bases and J lost 1; bases outside the gene matches: 8. CDR1 LGHNA and CDR2 YNFKEQ come from the germline V gene. CDR3 region: CASTPTGVGNYGYTF. The CDR3 DNA sequence: TGTGCCAGCACCCCGACAGGGGTTGGTAACTATGGCTACACCTTC.

The chain links TRBV10-3 to TRBJ1-1; D possibly corresponds to TRBD1 (5 bases). Trimming took 0 bases from V and 8 from J, leaving 19 bases between them. The CDR3 has 16 amino acids. Germline V gene sequence: CDR1 ENHRY, CDR2 SYGVKD. The CDR3 sequence is CAISESKGTGGGEAFF. In DNA form, the CDR3 reads TGTGCCATCAGTGAGTCGAAGGGCACAGGCGGGGGGGAAGCTTTCTTT.

The rearrangement joins TRBV7-9 to TRBJ1-2; 7 bases match TRBD1. This CDR3 has 13 residues. Germline-derived CDR1 and CDR2 are SEHNR and FQNEAQ (reference sequence). After removal of 5 bases from V and 14 bases from J, the junction contained 14 bases not matched to a gene. This CDR3 is CASSPPGQPVETF. The CDR3 DNA reads as TGTGCCAGCAGCCCGCCGGGACAGCCTGTAGAAACCTTC.

On this clone itself: The identical CDR3 is also encoded by other nucleotide sequences in the sample. The V gene is TRBV5-1, the J gene TRBJ2-2, with D unresolved. The CDR3 has 15 amino acids. The germline V and J ends were trimmed by 0 bases and 4 bases, with 10 bases remaining between them. Germline loops: CDR1 SGHRS, CDR2 YFSETQ. CDR3 nucleotide sequence: TGCGCCAGCAGCTTGGCGGGTCAGCCCACCGGGGAGCTGTTTTTT. Its protein is CASSLAGQPTGELFF.

The chain uses TRBV7-9 and TRBJ2-7, with 10 bases that match TRBD1. The V segment lost 5 bases and the J segment 6 bases; nucleotides outside the gene matches: 7. In germline, CDR1 is SEHNR, CDR2 FQNEAQ (reference sequence). The CDR3 spans 14 residues. The CDR3 nucleotides are TGTGCCAGCAGCGCCGGGACAGGGGATCGCGAGCAGTACTTC. It encodes CASSAGTGDREQYF.

The chain is built from TRBV30 and TRBJ1-6; TRBD1 matches at 7 bases. Germline trimming cut 2 bases from V and 6 bases from J; bases unmatched to any gene: 10. The CDR3 covers 16 residues. The V gene's germline CDR1 is GTSNPN and CDR2 SVGIG (reference sequence). Here the CDR3 reads CAWSLYGTDLNSPLHF. The DNA for the CDR3 is TGTGCCTGGAGTCTCTACGGGACAGATCTTAATTCACCCCTCCACTTT.

The table lists this clone with a few counts. DNA of the CDR3: TGTGCCAGCAGCTTAGCAGCGGGGACGCTCAGCTCCTACAATGAGCAGTTCTTC. Translating it yields CASSLAAGTLSSYNEQFF. V gene TRBV7-6 combines with J gene TRBJ2-1; 7 bases fit TRBD2. The CDR3 extends over 18 amino acids. The trim removed 0 bases at V and 0 bases at J, leaving 8 bases unmatched. Germline assignment: CDR1 SGHVS and CDR2 FNYEAQ.

This clone was counted only a few times. The V call is TRBV5-4, the J call TRBJ1-1, with 7 bases matching TRBD1. J gave up 5 bases and V 3 bases, and 1 base lay outside the gene matches. The CDR3 is 12 residues long. The V gene's germline CDR1 is SGHNT and CDR2 YYREEE (reference sequence). The CDR3 DNA follows: TGTGCCAGCAGCTGGGGACAGACTGAAGCTTTCTTT. Encoded protein: CASSWGQTEAFF.

The chain couples TRBV6-6 to TRBJ1-5; no reliable D call. CDR1 is MNHNY, CDR2 SVGAGI, per germline (reference sequence). CDR3 length: 13 amino acids. Trimming took off 8 bases at V and 6 bases at J, with 14 bases between the two ends. The chain's CDR3 is CASSLGVSQPQHF. DNA of the CDR3: TGTGCCAGCTCCCTCGGGGTTAGTCAGCCCCAGCATTTT.

This chain links TRBV7-9 with TRBJ2-5, with D tentatively TRBD2 (6 bases). The end of the DNA is better explained by TRBJ2-7, so the J call may be wrong. CDR3 length: 14 residues. CDR1 SEHNR and CDR2 FQNEAQ come from the germline V gene (reference sequence). The DNA for the CDR3 is TGTGCCAGCAGCTCCTTGGAGGGCTGGTACGAGCAGTACTTC. This translates into CASSSLEGWYEQYF.